The 21 T cell receptor beta chains below all came from one sample that was sequenced in a study of shared clonotypes between healthy human individuals. Method: immunoSEQ multiplex PCR; TCRdb's copy keeps in-frame clones and lacks some. The table has millions of clones, 90% to 95% seen once. The material sequenced was naive CD4+ T cells sorted from blood. The subset denotes: CD45RA+ positively selected. Source of these receptors: a man aged 18 to 35 in good health.

V gene TRBV27 combines with J gene TRBJ2-7; 8 bases map to TRBD1. V trimming: 2 bases; J trimming: 4 bases; junction bases outside the gene matches: 7. The CDR3 runs to 15 residues. Germline loops: CDR1 MNHEY, CDR2 SMNVEV (reference sequence). In nucleotides, the CDR3 is TGTGCCAGCAGTTTAAGCTGGACAGGGAATTACGAGCAGTACTTC. Its protein is CASSLSWTGNYEQYF.

The chain uses TRBV21-1 and TRBJ2-3. TRBV21-1 is flagged as a pseudogene. The CDR3 spans 19 residues. The DNA of the CDR3 is TGTGCCAGCCCCATATCTCCTAGGTGGGGGGCCAGAGGGGCAGATACGCAGTATTTT. Residues: CASPISPRWGARGADTQYF.

This sequence joins TRBV27 and TRBJ1-4, with 8 bases identical to TRBD1. This CDR3 region has 13 residues. The V segment lost 6 bases and the J segment 7 bases; nucleotides outside the gene matches: 4. From germline, CDR1 is MNHEY and CDR2 SMNVEV (reference sequence). Here the CDR3 reads CASRLGQGEKLFF. CDR3 nucleotides: TGTGCCAGCAGACTCGGACAGGGTGAAAAACTGTTTTTT.

This rearrangement joins TRBV12-5 to TRBJ2-5; a weak D match, TRBD1 (5 bases). CDR1 and CDR2 (germline): LGHNT, FRNRAP. CDR3 length: 17 residues. V dropped 0 bases and J dropped 2 bases, with 16 bases sitting between them. The chain's CDR3 is CASGLVLKDTGQETQYF. CDR3 in DNA: TGTGCTAGTGGTTTGGTACTTAAGGACACGGGTCAAGAGACCCAGTACTTC.

The V gene is TRBV5-4, the J gene TRBJ2-5; perhaps TRBD2 as D (6 bases). The ends were cut back, 3 bases at V and 1 base at J, with 13 bases in the middle. Looked up from germline, CDR1 is SGHNT and CDR2 is YYREEE (reference sequence). The CDR3 extends over 15 amino acids. As DNA, the CDR3 is TGTGCCAGCAGCTCGGGACTTGGATCCCAAGAGACCCAGTACTTC. Protein: CASSSGLGSQETQYF. The entire variable domain, with the rest obtained from reference TRBV5-4 and TRBJ2-5, is as follows: ETGVTQSPTHLIKTRGQQVTLRCSSQSGHNTVSWYQQALGQGPQFIFQYYREEENGRGNFPPRFSGLQFPNYSSELNVNALELDDSALYLCASSSGLGSQETQYFGPGTRLLVL.

The CDR3 coding sequence is TGCGCCAGCAGCCGCCGCTTTCGGGGGGGGAAGACCCAGTACTTC. It yields the protein CASSRRFRGGKTQYF. The J gene is TRBJ2-5, the V gene TRBV4-3, with 8 bases matching TRBD2. The CDR3 contains 15 residues. The germline CDR1 and CDR2 sequences are LGHNA and YSLEER. With V trimmed by 4 bases and J by 6 bases, 10 bases remained unmatched.

The gene calls are TRBV4-2 and TRBJ1-3, with D possibly matching TRBD1 (5 bases). CDR1 and CDR2 from the germline V gene are LGHNA and YNFKEQ. The CDR3 contains 17 residues. The germline V and J ends were trimmed by 0 bases and 3 bases, with 15 bases remaining between them. CDR3 amino acids: CASSQDKIRDGGNTIYF. CDR3 nucleotides: TGTGCCAGCAGCCAAGATAAGATCAGGGACGGTGGAAACACCATATATTTT.

The V call is TRBV2, the J call TRBJ2-7; unclear D gene. The V gene's germline CDR1 is SNHLY and CDR2 FYNNEI. The CDR3 is 15 residues long. V dropped 5 bases and J dropped 6 bases, with 20 bases sitting between them. The CDR3 sequence is CASSRGRQPSGEQYF. The CDR3 DNA sequence: TGTGCCAGCAGTCGCGGCCGGCAGCCATCCGGCGAGCAGTACTTC.

The rearrangement joins TRBV7-9 to TRBJ1-2; 7 bases line up with TRBD1. Trimming took 3 bases from V and 8 from J; bases not matched to a gene: 6. This CDR3 has 13 amino acids. The germline V gene encodes CDR1 SEHNR and CDR2 FQNEAQ (reference sequence). The CDR3 loop is CASSFPPQGGYTF. In nucleotides, the CDR3 is TGTGCCAGCAGCTTTCCGCCACAGGGGGGCTACACCTTC.

This sequence joins TRBV5-1 and TRBJ1-6, with a weak D call TRBD1 (5 bases). Germline CDR1 reads SGHRS; CDR2 reads YFSETQ. The germline V and J ends were trimmed by 2 bases and 9 bases, with 12 bases remaining between them. The CDR3 runs to 14 residues. The CDR3 reads CASSFRQGSSPLHF. CDR3 DNA: TGCGCCAGCAGCTTTCGGCAGGGATCTTCACCCCTCCACTTT.

V gene TRBV11-3 combines with J gene TRBJ1-1, with unresolved D. The germline V gene has CDR1 SGHNT and CDR2 YENEEA. The CDR3 is made up of 16 amino acids. V was clipped by 5 bases and J by 5 bases, with 21 bases between them. The CDR3 here is CASSPPSFQSRTEAFF. The CDR3, as DNA: TGTGCCAGCAGCCCCCCCTCTTTCCAGAGCCGGACTGAAGCTTTCTTT.

The chain recombines TRBV5-1 with TRBJ1-3; D might be TRBD1 (5 bases). From germline, CDR1 is SGHRS and CDR2 YFSETQ. The CDR3 is made up of 16 amino acids. The germline V and J ends were trimmed by 3 bases and 9 bases, with 22 bases remaining between them. As DNA, the CDR3 is TGCGCCAGCAGCTCCCCCTCGGGCAGGGCTGCTGGCACCATATATTTT. This encodes CASSSPSGRAAGTIYF.

This chain links TRBV5-4 with TRBJ1-2; tentatively, D is TRBD1 (5 bases). This CDR3 has 17 amino acids. V was pared by 3 bases and J by 2 bases, with 20 bases between. Germline loops: CDR1 SGHNT, CDR2 YYREEE (reference sequence). CDR3 coding DNA: TGTGCCAGCAGCTCGGGAGGCGTGGGAGGGGTAAACTATGGCTACACCTTC. Translating it yields CASSSGGVGGVNYGYTF.

The chain uses TRBV6-4 and TRBJ2-2; a weak D match, TRBD2 (6 bases). V dropped 4 bases and J dropped 5 bases, with 11 bases sitting between them. The CDR3 totals 14 residues. Germline CDR1 and CDR2: MRHNA and SNTAGT. The CDR3 region has the DNA TGTGCCAGCAGTGGCGGGGACGGGACCGGGGAGCTGTTTTTT. Translating gives CASSGGDGTGELFF.

The rearrangement joins TRBV18 to TRBJ2-1, with 7 nucleotides matching TRBD1. This CDR3 comprises 14 residues. CDR1 is KGHSH and CDR2 is LQKENI in the germline V gene. Unmatched junction bases numbered 9, after V lost 3 bases and J lost 10 bases. The CDR3 nucleotides read TGTGCCAGCTCACCCATCGACAGGGCTTGGGAGCAGTTCTTC. Translation gives CASSPIDRAWEQFF.

The CDR3 DNA follows: TGTGCCTGGAGTCCCCGACCCGGACAGGGAGCAAACACCATATATTTT. Its translation is CAWSPRPGQGANTIYF. This chain uses TRBV30 with TRBJ1-3; TRBD1 agrees at 8 bases. The CDR3 totals 16 residues. Germline CDR1 and CDR2: GTSNPN and SVGIG (reference sequence). With 2 bases clipped from V and 6 bases from J, the junction kept 12 bases outside the gene matches. The variable domain in full, completed from reference TRBV30 and TRBJ1-3, reads SQTIHQWPATLVQPVGSPLSLECTVEGTSNPNLYWYRQAAGRGLQLLFYSVGIGQISSEVPQNLSASRPQDRQFILSSKKLLLSDSGFYLCAWSPRPGQGANTIYFGEGSWLTVV.

The chain couples TRBV7-6 to TRBJ1-1; no firm D call. V gave up 2 bases and J gave up 8 bases, with 6 bases separating them. The CDR3 consists of 11 residues. Per the germline V gene, CDR1 is SGHVS and CDR2 is FNYEAQ. The CDR3 DNA reads TGTGCCAGCAGCTTAATTGGGGAAGCTTTCTTT. This sequence encodes CASSLIGEAFF.

This chain uses TRBV6-6 with TRBJ2-4; D not resolved. The germline CDR1 and CDR2 sequences are MNHNY and SVGAGI (reference sequence). The length of the CDR3 is 15 residues. V dropped 8 bases and J dropped 0 bases, with 14 bases sitting between them. CDR3 in amino acids: CASSTGEIAKNIQYF. CDR3 bases: TGTGCCAGCTCCACCGGAGAGATAGCCAAAAACATTCAGTACTTC.

This clone was seen only once. The chain couples TRBV7-9 to TRBJ2-7; 7 positions match TRBD1. V was clipped by 4 bases and J by 7 bases; unmatched bases: 13. The CDR3 contains 15 residues. CDR1 SEHNR and CDR2 FQNEAQ come from the germline V gene (reference sequence). CDR3 coding DNA: TGTGCCAGCAGCTCTAATGGACAGGCGGGCGAGGAGCAGTACTTC. This sequence encodes CASSSNGQAGEEQYF.

The chain employs TRBV30 and TRBJ2-5; 8 bases line up with TRBD2. Germline loops: CDR1 GTSNPN, CDR2 SVGIG (reference sequence). The length of the CDR3 is 16 residues. Trimming at V came to 1 base and at J to 0 bases, leaving 7 bases not matched to a gene. This chain's CDR3 is CAWSGLAGKYQETQYF. CDR3 sequence (DNA): TGTGCCTGGAGTGGGCTAGCGGGCAAGTACCAAGAGACCCAGTACTTC.

The J gene is TRBJ1-6, the V gene TRBV10-3; 7 bases fit TRBD1. Germline V gene data show CDR1 as ENHRY and CDR2 as SYGVKD. This CDR3 is built from 15 residues. V lost 3 bases, J lost 7 bases, and 6 bases stayed unmatched. In nucleotides, the CDR3 is TGTGCCATCAGTGACAGGGGGACGAGGAATTCACCCCTCCACTTT. This encodes CAISDRGTRNSPLHF.